This section outlines one TCR beta chain sequence together with its context. These data originate in a study of blood T cell repertoires in COVID-19. Study-level information: Donors in the United States, Italy and Spain gave samples during acute or convalescent COVID-19. In each case, the material was cDNA or gDNA derived from T cells, B-cell-depleted T cells, or PBMCs.

Germline-derived CDR1 and CDR2 are SGHDT and YYEEEE. The germline V and J ends were trimmed by 3 bases and 4 bases, with 5 bases remaining between them. The CDR3 totals 11 residues. TCRdb's copy holds only in-frame clones and misses some; the assay was immunoSEQ multiplex PCR. The data show fewer than 350,000 clones, with around 88% seen just once and roughly 6.3% held by the top ten. The chain couples TRBV5-6 to TRBJ2-7; D gene ambiguous. The TCR sequence derives from a woman in her forties who had recovered from COVID-19. Sequenced material: PBMCs or T cells enriched from blood (not recorded which). The CDR3 region is CASSSTYEQYF. CDR3 DNA sequence: TGTGCCAGCAGCTCGACATACGAGCAGTACTTC.